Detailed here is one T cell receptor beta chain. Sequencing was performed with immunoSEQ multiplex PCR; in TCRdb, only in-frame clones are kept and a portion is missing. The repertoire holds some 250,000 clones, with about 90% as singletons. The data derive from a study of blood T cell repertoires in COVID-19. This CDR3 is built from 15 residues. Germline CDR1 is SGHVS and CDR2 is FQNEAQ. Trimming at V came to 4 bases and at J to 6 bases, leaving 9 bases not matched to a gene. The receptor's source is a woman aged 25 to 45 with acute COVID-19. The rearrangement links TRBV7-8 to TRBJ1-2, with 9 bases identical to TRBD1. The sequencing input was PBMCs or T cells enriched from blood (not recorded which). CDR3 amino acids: CASSWGWTGDDGYTF. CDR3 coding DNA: TGTGCCAGCAGCTGGGGATGGACAGGGGATGATGGCTACACCTTC.